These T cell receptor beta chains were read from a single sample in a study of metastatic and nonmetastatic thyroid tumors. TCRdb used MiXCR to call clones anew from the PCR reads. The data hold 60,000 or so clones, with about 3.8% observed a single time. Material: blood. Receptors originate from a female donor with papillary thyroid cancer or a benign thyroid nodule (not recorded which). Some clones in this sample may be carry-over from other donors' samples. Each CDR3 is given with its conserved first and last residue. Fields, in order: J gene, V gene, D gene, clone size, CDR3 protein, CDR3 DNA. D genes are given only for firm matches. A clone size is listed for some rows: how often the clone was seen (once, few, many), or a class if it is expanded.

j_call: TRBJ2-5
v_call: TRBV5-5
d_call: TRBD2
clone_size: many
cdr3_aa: CASSLVLGLAGGQETQYF
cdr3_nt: TGTGCCAGCAGCTTGGTTTTGGGGCTAGCGGGAGGCCAAGAGACCCAGTACTTC

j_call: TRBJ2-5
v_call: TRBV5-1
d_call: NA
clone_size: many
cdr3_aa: CASSLNVLGETQYF
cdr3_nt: TGCGCCAGCAGCCTAAATGTCCTCGGAGAGACCCAGTACTTC

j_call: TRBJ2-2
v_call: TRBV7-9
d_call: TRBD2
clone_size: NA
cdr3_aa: CASSSVAGEAGELFF
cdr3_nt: TGTGCCAGCAGCTCCGTAGCGGGAGAGGCCGGGGAGCTGTTTTTT

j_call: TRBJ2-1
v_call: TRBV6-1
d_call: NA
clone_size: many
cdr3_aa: CASPRDSAYNEQFF
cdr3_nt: TGTGCCAGCCCAAGGGACTCAGCCTACAATGAGCAGTTCTTC

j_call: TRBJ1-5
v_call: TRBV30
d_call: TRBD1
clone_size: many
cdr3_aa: CAWSVRWDRGNQPQHF
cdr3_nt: TGTGCCTGGAGTGTACGATGGGACAGGGGAAATCAGCCCCAGCATTTT

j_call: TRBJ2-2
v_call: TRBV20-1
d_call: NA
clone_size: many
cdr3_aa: CSARTVITGELFF
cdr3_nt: TGCAGTGCACGGACAGTAATCACCGGGGAGCTGTTTTTT

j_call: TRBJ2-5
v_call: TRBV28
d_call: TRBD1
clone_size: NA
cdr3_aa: CASSPGTGGIETQYF
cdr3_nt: TGTGCCAGCAGTCCCGGGACAGGGGGAATAGAGACCCAGTACTTC

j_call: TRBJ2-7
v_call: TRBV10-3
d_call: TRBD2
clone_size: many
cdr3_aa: CAIRGTSSREQYF
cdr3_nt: TGTGCCATCAGGGGGACTAGCAGCCGCGAGCAGTACTTC

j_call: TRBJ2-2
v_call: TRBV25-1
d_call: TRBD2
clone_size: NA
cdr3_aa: CASSELVASGRAIGAGEPFF
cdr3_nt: TGTGCCAGCAGTGAATTAGTCGCTAGCGGGAGGGCAATCGGCGCCGGGGAGCCGTTTTTT

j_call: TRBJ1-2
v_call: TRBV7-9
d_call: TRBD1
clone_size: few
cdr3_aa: CASSSPGQGYLGYGYTF
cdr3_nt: TGTGCCAGCAGTAGCCCGGGACAGGGATATCTGGGCTATGGCTACACCTTC

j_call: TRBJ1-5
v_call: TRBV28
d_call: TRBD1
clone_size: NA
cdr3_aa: CASSQDRGLSINKPQHF
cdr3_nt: TGTGCCAGCAGTCAGGACAGGGGGCTATCGATAAATAAGCCCCAGCATTTT

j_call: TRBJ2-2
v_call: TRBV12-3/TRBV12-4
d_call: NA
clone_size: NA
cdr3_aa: CASSWDRGVVVELFF
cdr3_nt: TGTGCCAGCAGTTGGGACCGAGGGGTAGTAGTGGAGCTGTTTTTT

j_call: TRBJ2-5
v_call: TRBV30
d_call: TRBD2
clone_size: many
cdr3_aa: CAWSALFSGRAGAQETQYF
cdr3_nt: TGTGCCTGGAGCGCCCTTTTTAGCGGGAGGGCCGGAGCCCAAGAGACCCAGTACTTC

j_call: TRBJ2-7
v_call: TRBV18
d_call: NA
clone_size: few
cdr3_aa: CASSSKYGSYEQYF
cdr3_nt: TGTGCCAGCTCCTCCAAATACGGTTCCTACGAGCAGTACTTC

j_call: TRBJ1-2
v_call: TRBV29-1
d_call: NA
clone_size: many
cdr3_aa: CSDAAGFVGYTF
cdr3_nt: TGCAGCGACGCCGCGGGGTTCGTTGGCTACACCTTC

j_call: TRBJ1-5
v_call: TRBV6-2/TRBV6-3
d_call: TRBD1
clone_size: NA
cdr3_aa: CASSYGRGRVISNQPQHF
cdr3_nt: TGTGCCAGCAGTTACGGCAGGGGGCGCGTGATTAGCAATCAGCCCCAGCATTTT

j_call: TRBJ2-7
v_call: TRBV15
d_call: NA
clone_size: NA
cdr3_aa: CANSRGSGYEQYF
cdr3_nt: TGTGCCAACAGCAGAGGGTCAGGCTACGAGCAGTACTTC

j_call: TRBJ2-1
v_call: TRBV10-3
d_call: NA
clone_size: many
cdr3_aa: CAISEQARGGRFF
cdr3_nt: TGTGCCATCAGTGAACAAGCTAGGGGGGGGCGGTTCTTC

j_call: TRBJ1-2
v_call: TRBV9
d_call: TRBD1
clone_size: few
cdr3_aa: CASSVTGETNYGYTF
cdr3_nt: TGTGCCAGCAGCGTAACAGGGGAAACTAACTATGGCTACACCTTC

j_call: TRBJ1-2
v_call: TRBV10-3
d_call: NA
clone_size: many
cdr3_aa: CAISESTGNGYTF
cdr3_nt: TGTGCCATCAGTGAGTCAACAGGGAATGGCTACACCTTC

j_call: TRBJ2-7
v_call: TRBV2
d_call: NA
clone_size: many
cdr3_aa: CASSLRDFSYEQYF
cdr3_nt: TGTGCCAGCAGTCTCAGGGACTTTTCCTACGAGCAGTACTTC

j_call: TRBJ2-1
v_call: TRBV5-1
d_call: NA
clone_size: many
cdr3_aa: CASSLGGAKNDEQFF
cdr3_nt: TGCGCCAGCAGCTTAGGGGGAGCCAAAAACGATGAGCAGTTCTTC

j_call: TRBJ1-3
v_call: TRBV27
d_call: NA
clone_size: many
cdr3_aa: CASSALLGNTIYF
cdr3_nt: TGTGCCAGCAGTGCTCTTTTAGGAAACACCATATATTTT

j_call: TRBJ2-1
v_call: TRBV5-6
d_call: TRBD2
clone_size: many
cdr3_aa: CASITSGVYNEQFF
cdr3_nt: TGTGCCAGCATTACTAGCGGTGTCTACAATGAGCAGTTCTTC

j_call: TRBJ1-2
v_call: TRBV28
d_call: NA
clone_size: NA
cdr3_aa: CAGGPRSGLLNYGYTF
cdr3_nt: TGTGCCGGGGGGCCGCGGTCAGGGCTCCTAAACTATGGCTACACCTTC

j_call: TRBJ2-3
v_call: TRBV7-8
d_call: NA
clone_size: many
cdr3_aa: CASSLGGTDTQYF
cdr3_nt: TGTGCCAGCAGCTTAGGAGGAACAGATACGCAGTATTTT

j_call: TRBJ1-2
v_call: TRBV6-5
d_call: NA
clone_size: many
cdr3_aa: CASSYSKGRGTPGGKDYGYTF
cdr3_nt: TGTGCCAGCAGTTACTCAAAGGGGCGGGGGACGCCGGGGGGTAAAGACTATGGCTACACCTTC

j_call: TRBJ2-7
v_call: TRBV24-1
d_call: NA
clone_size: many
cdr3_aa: CATSDPASPRYEQYF
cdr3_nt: TGTGCCACCAGTGACCCTGCAAGTCCCCGCTACGAGCAGTACTTT

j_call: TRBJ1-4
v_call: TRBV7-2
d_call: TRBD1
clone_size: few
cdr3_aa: CASSLDQGGEKLFF
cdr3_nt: TGTGCCAGCAGCTTAGACCAGGGGGGTGAAAAACTGTTTTTT

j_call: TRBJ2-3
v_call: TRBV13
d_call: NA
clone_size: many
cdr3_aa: CASSRVYTSTDTQYF
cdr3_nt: TGTGCCAGCAGCCGCGTTTACACCAGCACAGATACGCAGTATTTT

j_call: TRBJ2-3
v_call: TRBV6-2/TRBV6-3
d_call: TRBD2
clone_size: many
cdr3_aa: CASTSGSPADTQYF
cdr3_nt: TGTGCCAGTACCAGCGGGAGCCCCGCAGATACGCAGTATTTT

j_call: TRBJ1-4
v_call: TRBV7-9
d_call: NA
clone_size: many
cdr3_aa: CASSFAQMEEKLFF
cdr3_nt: TGTGCCAGCAGCTTCGCACAGATGGAGGAAAAACTGTTTTTT

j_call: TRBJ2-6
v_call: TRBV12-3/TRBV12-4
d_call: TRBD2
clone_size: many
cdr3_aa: CASSGGGAGANVLTF
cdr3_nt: TGTGCCAGCAGTGGGGGAGGGGCTGGGGCCAACGTCCTGACTTTC

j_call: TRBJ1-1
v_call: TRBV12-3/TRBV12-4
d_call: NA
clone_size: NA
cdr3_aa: CASILAKGTEAFF
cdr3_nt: TGTGCCAGCATTCTCGCCAAAGGAACTGAAGCTTTCTTT

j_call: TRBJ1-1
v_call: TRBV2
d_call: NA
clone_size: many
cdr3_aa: CASSALGVNTEAFF
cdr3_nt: TGTGCCAGCAGTGCGCTGGGGGTGAACACTGAAGCTTTCTTT

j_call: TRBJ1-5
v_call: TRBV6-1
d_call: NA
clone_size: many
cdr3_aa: CASSSMDSSQPQHF
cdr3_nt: TGTGCCAGCAGTTCCATGGACAGCAGTCAGCCCCAGCATTTT